The 15 T cell receptor beta chains in this list originate from one sample, sequenced in a study of T-cell memory formation after mild COVID-19. TCRdb re-derived calls from the 5' RACE reads in MiXCR, one entry per CDR3 protein. The sample comprises tens of thousands of distinct CDR3 sequences, approximately 15% of which are singletons, and 25% to 35% rests with the top ten. Sequenced input: PBMCs or a T cell subset sorted from them (not recorded which). The receptors derive from an adult woman who had mild COVID-19 (a few samples of this study predate the infection). Cell type and time point are not known.

The genes are TRBV12-3 or TRBV12-4 and TRBJ1-3; D unresolved. This CDR3 region has 19 residues. V was trimmed by 6 bases and J by 4 bases, leaving 28 bases between them. CDR3 residues: CASSFTHSGVAIVGNTIYF. The CDR3 DNA sequence: TGTGCCAGCAGCTTTACTCATTCTGGGGTGGCGATCGTCGGAAACACCATATATTTT.

This clonotype was observed a handful of times. V gene TRBV7-9 combines with J gene TRBJ1-2; D remains ambiguous. The CDR3 spans 14 residues. The germline gives CDR1 SEHNR, CDR2 FQNEAQ (reference sequence). V gave up 8 bases and J gave up 3 bases, with 16 bases separating them. CDR3 residues: CASARAVRDYGYTF. As DNA, the CDR3 is TGTGCCAGCGCAAGGGCGGTACGAGACTATGGCTACACCTTC.

This clonotype turned up a few times. The chain uses TRBV10-3 and TRBJ2-3; 9 bases agree with TRBD2. This CDR3 region has 18 residues. Losses at the gene ends were 2 bases for V and 3 bases for J; bases not matched to a gene: 12. From germline, CDR1 is ENHRY and CDR2 SYGVKD. DNA of the CDR3: TGTGCCATCAGTGAGCCCTCTGGTACTAGCGGGCAGACAGATACGCAGTATTTT. Amino acids: CAISEPSGTSGQTDTQYF.

V gene TRBV7-9 combines with J gene TRBJ2-1, with 7 bases identical to TRBD2. The CDR3 is 15 amino acids. With V trimmed by 4 bases and J by 3 bases, 6 bases remained unmatched. Germline-derived CDR1 and CDR2 are SEHNR and FQNEAQ (reference sequence). CDR3 DNA: TGTGCCAGCAGCTCCCGGGAGGCCAACTACAATGAGCAGTTCTTC. It codes for CASSSREANYNEQFF.

The chain combines TRBV21-1 with TRBJ1-2; the table's D call of TRBD1 was not tested on the DNA. TRBV21-1 is a known pseudogene. This CDR3 comprises 18 residues. The CDR3 region has the DNA TGTGCCAGCAGCAAAGGAGGGGTAGGGGGCCACCCCTCTATGGGGGACACCTTC. Protein: CASSKGGVGGHPSMGDTF.

On this clonotype itself: A read error may produce the germline difference seen at one junction end. The CDR3 sequence is CASSLDLKEGPNHPQHF. In DNA form, the CDR3 reads TGTGCCAGCAGCTTAGACCTAAAGGAGGGGCCCAATCATCCCCAGCATTTT. This sequence joins TRBV7-2 and TRBJ1-5; a weak D match, TRBD1 (5 bases). The CDR3 covers 17 residues. Germline V gene lookup returns CDR1 SGHTA and CDR2 FQGNSA.

This clonotype was detected once. The chain has TRBV11-2 and TRBJ2-3, with D possibly being TRBD1 or TRBD2 (5 bases each). Germline CDR1 reads SGHAT; CDR2 reads FQNNGV. The CDR3 consists of 14 residues. Trimming took off 5 bases at V and 3 bases at J, with 12 bases between the two ends. This CDR3 reads CASSLGTSTDTQYF. CDR3 DNA: TGTGCCAGCAGCCTCGGGACGTCAACAGATACGCAGTATTTT.

This chain connects TRBV24-1 to TRBJ2-1; TRBD2 matches at 8 bases. This CDR3 region has 14 residues. V lost 10 bases to trimming and J lost 5 bases; unmatched junction nucleotides: 9. Germline values: CDR1 KGHDR, CDR2 SFDVKD. The CDR3 reads CATEEVAGNNEQFF. The CDR3 DNA is TGTGCCACGGAGGAGGTAGCGGGGAACAATGAGCAGTTCTTC.

The V and J genes are TRBV7-9 and TRBJ2-1; the match to TRBD2 covers 9 bases. Germline CDR1 and CDR2: SEHNR and FQNEAQ (reference sequence). J gave up 0 bases and V 0 bases, and 0 bases lay outside the gene matches. This CDR3 contains 16 residues. CDR3 protein: CASSLASGSSYNEQFF. The CDR3 DNA reads TGTGCCAGCAGCTTAGCTAGCGGGAGCTCCTACAATGAGCAGTTCTTC.

The chain couples TRBV6-6 to TRBJ2-2; TRBD1 agrees at 7 bases. The V gene end was trimmed by 6 bases and the J gene end by 3 bases; junction bases not matched to a gene: 10. Germline V gene sequence: CDR1 MNHNY, CDR2 SVGAGI (reference sequence). This CDR3 spans 16 amino acids. CDR3 nucleotides: TGTGCCAGCAGCGAAACAGGGGAGAGGGACACCGGGGAGCTGTTTTTT. It translates to CASSETGERDTGELFF.

This clonotype was observed a few times. V and J are TRBV3-1 and TRBJ2-1, with 10 positions matching TRBD2. The CDR3 sequence is 15 residues long. The J segment lost 5 bases and the V segment lost 4 bases, leaving 5 bases of the junction unmatched. CDR1 LGHDT and CDR2 YNNKEL come from the germline V gene (reference sequence). This chain's CDR3 is CASSPHLAGDNEQFF. DNA of the CDR3: TGTGCCAGCAGCCCCCATCTAGCGGGGGACAATGAGCAGTTCTTC.

In this sample, this clonotype turned up many times. The chain has TRBV7-9 and TRBJ2-3; D is ambiguous. The CDR3 runs 15 residues. Germline V gene lookup returns CDR1 SEHNR and CDR2 FQNEAQ (reference sequence). V was shortened by 5 bases and J by 0 bases, with 12 bases between the two germline ends. The CDR3 DNA follows: TGTGCCAGCAGCCCAAACCATCCAAGCACAGATACGCAGTATTTT. It is translated as CASSPNHPSTDTQYF.

The V and J genes are TRBV7-9 and TRBJ2-7; 11 nucleotides align to TRBD1. This CDR3 comprises 14 residues. The V segment lost 5 bases and the J segment 4 bases; nucleotides outside the gene matches: 4. The germline CDR1 and CDR2 sequences are SEHNR and FQNEAQ (reference sequence). The DNA of the CDR3 is TGTGCCAGCAGCCGGACAGGGGGCAGTTACGAGCAGTACTTC. Residues: CASSRTGGSYEQYF. Full variable domain (missing parts from reference TRBV7-9 and TRBJ2-7): DTGVSQNPRHKITKRGQNVTFRCDPISEHNRLYWYRQTLGQGPEFLTYFQNEAQLEKSRLLSDRFSAERPKGSFSTLEIQRTEQGDSAMYLCASSRTGGSYEQYFGPGTRLTVT.

This clonotype was recorded a few times. The V call is TRBV9, the J call TRBJ2-3; perhaps TRBD1 as D (5 bases). CDR3 length equals 18 residues. CDR1 SGDLS and CDR2 YYNGEE come from the germline V gene. V was trimmed by 3 bases and J by 2 bases, leaving 22 bases between them. The CDR3 DNA follows: TGTGCCAGCAGCGAAGATGAAAAGGCCGCAGGGATCACAGATACGCAGTATTTT. Translating it yields CASSEDEKAAGITDTQYF.

The chain couples TRBV12-3 or TRBV12-4 to TRBJ2-7, with D possibly TRBD1 on 6 matching bases. The CDR3 has 13 residues. The germline V and J ends were trimmed by 5 bases and 2 bases, with 10 bases remaining between them. This CDR3 reads CASSTGIPYEQYF. The DNA for the CDR3 is TGTGCCAGCAGTACAGGGATCCCCTACGAGCAGTACTTC.